This T cell receptor (beta chain) was captured in a study of blood T cells in healthy people across ages. The use of a sample-barcoded 5' primer and a J-beta primer mix characterized a second PCR of roughly 7 to 11 cycles. All samples yielded 3 million or more CDR3-containing paired-end reads. TCRdb re-analysed the 5' RACE reads in MiXCR, keeping a single row per CDR3 protein. The sample carries fewer than 2,000,000 distinct CDR3 sequences, 30% to 40% recorded once. Trimming removed 5 bases from V and 6 bases from J; junction bases left unmatched: 10. There are 17 residues in the CDR3. The germline V gene encodes CDR1 SGHTA and CDR2 FQGTGA. This clonotype has only a few counts.

The clonotype comes from a human donor in good health. Sequenced material: blood. This chain links TRBV7-3 with TRBJ2-1, with 13 bases matching TRBD2. The CDR3 sequence is CASSPRLAGGGPNEQFF. As DNA, the CDR3 is TGTGCCAGCAGCCCCAGACTAGCGGGGGGCGGTCCCAATGAGCAGTTCTTC.